The 3 T cell receptor beta chains below all came from one sample that was sequenced in a study of blood T cell repertoires in COVID-19. The protocol was immunoSEQ multiplex PCR, while the TCRdb copy is restricted to in-frame clones and leaves out a portion. The sample lists about 90,000 clones, 90% to 95% seen once, with about 1.8% in the top ten. The sequenced sample was peripheral blood. The receptors originated from a human donor with active COVID-19. The donor label of this sample is uncertain.

The table lists this clone with a few counts. The V gene is TRBV5-1, the J gene TRBJ2-3, with D possibly being TRBD2 (5 bases). The ends were cut back, 0 bases at V and 1 base at J, with 9 bases in the middle. This CDR3 has 15 residues. Germline loops: CDR1 SGHRS, CDR2 YFSETQ. The chain's CDR3 is CASSLEGSGTDTQYF. The CDR3 bases are TGCGCCAGCAGCTTGGAAGGTAGCGGCACAGATACGCAGTATTTT.

V and J are TRBV9 and TRBJ1-1, with a possible D match to TRBD1 (5 bases). The CDR3 totals 16 residues. V gave up 4 bases and J gave up 1 base, with 17 bases separating them. Germline V CDR1 and CDR2: SGDLS, YYNGEE. CDR3 region: CASSTGSGAGNTEAFF. The CDR3 coding sequence is TGTGCCAGCAGCACCGGGAGCGGGGCGGGGAACACTGAAGCTTTCTTT.

The chain carries TRBV11-2 and TRBJ2-1, with D possibly TRBD2 on 5 matching bases. V shed 2 bases and J shed 0 bases, with 11 bases lying between them. There are 16 residues in the CDR3. Germline CDR1 reads SGHAT; CDR2 reads FQNNGV. CDR3 in amino acids: CASSLPGAASYNEQFF. CDR3 nucleotides: TGTGCCAGCAGCTTACCAGGAGCGGCCTCCTACAATGAGCAGTTCTTC.